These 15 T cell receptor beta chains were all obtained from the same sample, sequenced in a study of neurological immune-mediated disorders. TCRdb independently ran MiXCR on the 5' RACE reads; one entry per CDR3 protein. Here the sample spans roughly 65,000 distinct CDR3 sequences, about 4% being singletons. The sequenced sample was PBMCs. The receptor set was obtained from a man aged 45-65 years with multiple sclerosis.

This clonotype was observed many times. CDR3 region: CASSLGQPTSYEQYV. In DNA, the CDR3 is TGCGCCAGCAGCTTGGGACAGCCCACCTCCTACGAGCAGTACGTC. This rearrangement joins TRBV5-1 to TRBJ2-7, with D perhaps TRBD1 (5 bases). CDR3 size: 15 residues. Germline CDR1 is SGHRS and CDR2 is YFSETQ. Trimming stripped 0 bases from V and 0 bases from J, with 10 bases between.

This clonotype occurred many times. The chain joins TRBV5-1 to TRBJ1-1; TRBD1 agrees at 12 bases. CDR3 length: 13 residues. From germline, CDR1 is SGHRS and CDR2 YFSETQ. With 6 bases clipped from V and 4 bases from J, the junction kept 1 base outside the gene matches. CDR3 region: CASTGQGATEAFF. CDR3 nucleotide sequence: TGCGCCAGCACGGGACAGGGGGCCACTGAAGCTTTCTTT.

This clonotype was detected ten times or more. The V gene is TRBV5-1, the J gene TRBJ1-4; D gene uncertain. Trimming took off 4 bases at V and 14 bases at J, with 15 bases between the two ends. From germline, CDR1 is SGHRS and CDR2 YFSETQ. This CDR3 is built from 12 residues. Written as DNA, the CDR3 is TGCGCCAGCAGCCAAAGGGCCAATCAGCTGTTTTTT. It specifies CASSQRANQLFF.

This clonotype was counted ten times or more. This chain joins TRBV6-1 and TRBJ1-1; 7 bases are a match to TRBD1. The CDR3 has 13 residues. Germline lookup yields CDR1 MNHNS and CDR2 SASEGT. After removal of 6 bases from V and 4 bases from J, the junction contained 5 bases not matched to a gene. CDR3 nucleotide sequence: TGTGCCAGCAGAGAGCCAGGGGGCACTGAAGCTTTCTTT. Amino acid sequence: CASREPGGTEAFF.

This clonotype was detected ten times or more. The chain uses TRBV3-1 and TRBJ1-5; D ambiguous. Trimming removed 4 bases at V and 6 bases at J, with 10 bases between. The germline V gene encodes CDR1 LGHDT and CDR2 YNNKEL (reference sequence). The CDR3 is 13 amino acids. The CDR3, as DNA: TGTGCCAGCAGCCTCGCTCCGAGTCAGCCCCAGCATTTT. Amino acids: CASSLAPSQPQHF.

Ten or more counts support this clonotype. CDR3 region: CASSFRRAYNEQFF. CDR3 sequence (DNA): TGTGCCAGCAGCTTTCGGAGGGCCTACAATGAGCAGTTCTTC. This rearrangement joins TRBV7-2 to TRBJ2-1, with D possibly matching TRBD2 (6 bases). CDR1 is SGHTA and CDR2 is FQGNSA in the germline V gene. The V gene lost 3 bases and the J gene lost 2 bases, with 8 bases spanning the gap. This CDR3 has 14 amino acids.

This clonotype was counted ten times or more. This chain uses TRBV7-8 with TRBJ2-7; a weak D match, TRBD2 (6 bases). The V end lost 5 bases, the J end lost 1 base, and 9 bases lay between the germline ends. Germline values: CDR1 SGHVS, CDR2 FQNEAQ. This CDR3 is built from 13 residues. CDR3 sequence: CASSLGLSYEQYV. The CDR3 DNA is TGTGCCAGCAGCCTGGGACTTTCCTACGAGCAGTACGTC.

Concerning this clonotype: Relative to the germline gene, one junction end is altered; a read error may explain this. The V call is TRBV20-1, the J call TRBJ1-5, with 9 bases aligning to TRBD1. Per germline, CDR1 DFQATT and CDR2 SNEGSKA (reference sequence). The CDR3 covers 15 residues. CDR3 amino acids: CSAREDRGSNQPQNF. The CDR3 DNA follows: TGCAGTGCTAGAGAGGACAGGGGAAGCAATCAGCCCCAGAATTTT.

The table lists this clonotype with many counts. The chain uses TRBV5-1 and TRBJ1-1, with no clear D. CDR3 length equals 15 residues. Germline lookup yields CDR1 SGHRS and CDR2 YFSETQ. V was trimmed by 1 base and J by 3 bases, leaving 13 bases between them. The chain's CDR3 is CASSLRGGLDTEAFF. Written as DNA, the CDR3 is TGCGCCAGCAGCTTGCGAGGTGGTCTTGACACTGAAGCTTTCTTT. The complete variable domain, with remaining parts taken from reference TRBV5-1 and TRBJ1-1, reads KAGVTQTPRYLIKTRGQQVTLSCSPISGHRSVSWYQQTPGQGLQFLFEYFSETQRNKGNFPGRFSGRQFSNSRSEMNVSTLELGDSALYLCASSLRGGLDTEAFFGQGTRLTVV.

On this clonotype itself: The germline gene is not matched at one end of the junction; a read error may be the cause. The CDR3 protein is CASSALTKDQPQNF. CDR3 sequence (DNA): TGTGCCAGTAGTGCCTTGACAAAAGATCAGCCCCAGAATTTT. The chain uses TRBV19 and TRBJ1-5; D not resolved. This CDR3 contains 14 residues. CDR1 is LNHDA, CDR2 SQIVND, per germline (reference sequence).

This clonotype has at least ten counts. The CDR3 is CASSQDLRSVTEAFF. The CDR3 nucleotides read TGCGCCAGCAGCCAAGATCTAAGGAGTGTCACTGAAGCTTTCTTT. The chain employs TRBV4-1 and TRBJ1-1; D call uncertain. Between the trimmed V and J ends, which lost 0 bases and 4 bases, there was a span of 12 bases. The CDR3 is made up of 15 amino acids. The germline CDR1 and CDR2 sequences are MGHRA and YSYEKL.

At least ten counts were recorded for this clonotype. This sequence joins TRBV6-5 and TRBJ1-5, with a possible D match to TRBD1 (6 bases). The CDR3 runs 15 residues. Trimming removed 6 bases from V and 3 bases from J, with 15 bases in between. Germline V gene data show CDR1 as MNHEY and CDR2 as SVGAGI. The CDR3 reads CASRQSQGINQPQHF. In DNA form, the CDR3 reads TGTGCCAGCAGACAGTCACAGGGCATCAATCAGCCCCAGCATTTT.

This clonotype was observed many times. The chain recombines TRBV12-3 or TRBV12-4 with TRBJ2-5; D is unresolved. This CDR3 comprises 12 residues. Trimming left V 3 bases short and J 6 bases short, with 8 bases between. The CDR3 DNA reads TGTGCCAGCAGTTTGGCAGGTCAGACCCAGTACTTC. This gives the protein CASSLAGQTQYF.

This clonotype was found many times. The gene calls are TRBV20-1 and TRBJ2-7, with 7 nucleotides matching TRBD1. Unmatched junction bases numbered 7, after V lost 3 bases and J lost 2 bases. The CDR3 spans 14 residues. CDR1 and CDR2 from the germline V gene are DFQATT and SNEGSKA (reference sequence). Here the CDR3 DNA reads TGCAGTGCTAGGCCGGGACAGCTTACCTACGAGCAGTACTTC. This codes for CSARPGQLTYEQYF.

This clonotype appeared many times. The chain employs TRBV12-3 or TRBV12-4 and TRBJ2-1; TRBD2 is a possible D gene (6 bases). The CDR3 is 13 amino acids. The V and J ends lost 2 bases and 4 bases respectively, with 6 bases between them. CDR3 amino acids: CASSLSGYNEQFF. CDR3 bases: TGTGCCAGCAGTTTAAGCGGGTACAATGAGCAGTTCTTC.